These 8 T cell receptor beta chains were sequenced from one sample in a study of cytomegalovirus exposure and HLA in healthy donors. In the PCR, 60 Vbeta and 13 Jbeta primers were used. TCRdb's copy holds only in-frame clones and misses some; the assay was immunoSEQ multiplex PCR. The sample shows fewer than 250,000 clones, nearly 80% of them seen only once. The sample was PBMCs. Every receptor here comes from a male donor in good health and CMV-seronegative.

The chain links TRBV6-5 to TRBJ1-1; D gene uncertain. Germline V lookup: CDR1 MNHEY, CDR2 SVGAGI. V dropped 8 bases and J dropped 0 bases, with 7 bases sitting between them. This CDR3 region has 12 residues. The CDR3 loop is CASGEMNTEAFF. The CDR3 region has the DNA TGTGCCAGCGGGGAGATGAACACTGAAGCTTTCTTT.

The chain joins TRBV6-5 to TRBJ2-7; D unclear. CDR1 MNHEY and CDR2 SVGAGI come from the germline V gene. This CDR3 is 12 amino acids long. The V and J ends lost 2 bases and 3 bases respectively, with 5 bases between them. CDR3 sequence (DNA): TGTGCCAGCAGTTACCCAGACTACGAGCAGTACTTC. It translates to CASSYPDYEQYF.

This chain joins TRBV25-1 and TRBJ2-5; 10 nucleotides align to TRBD1. Trimming removed 4 bases from V and 5 bases from J; junction bases left unmatched: 7. The CDR3 runs 15 residues. Germline CDR1 is MGHDK and CDR2 is SYGVNS. CDR3: CASSALTGGFETQYF. CDR3 coding DNA: TGTGCCAGCAGTGCCCTGACAGGGGGCTTTGAGACCCAGTACTTC.

V usage is TRBV2 and J usage is TRBJ1-4, with D tentatively TRBD1 (5 bases). The germline CDR1 and CDR2 sequences are SNHLY and FYNNEI. The V gene lost 3 bases and the J gene lost 10 bases, with 12 bases spanning the gap. The CDR3 is made up of 13 amino acids. CDR3 amino acids: CASSDRAVGKLFF. The DNA of the CDR3 is TGTGCCAGCAGTGACAGGGCCGTGGGAAAACTGTTTTTT. Full variable domain (outside the CDR3, taken from reference TRBV2 and TRBJ1-4): EPEVTQTPSHQVTQMGQEVILRCVPISNHLYFYWYRQILGQKVEFLVSFYNNEISEKSEIFDDQFSVERPDGSNFTLKIRSTKLEDSAMYFCASSDRAVGKLFFGSGTQLSVL.

This clone was observed a few times. CDR3 bases: TGTGCCAGCTCGTCCTCTGGGAGGGGCGAAGGGAATGAAAAACTGTTTTTT. This sequence encodes CASSSSGRGEGNEKLFF. The chain has TRBV18 and TRBJ1-4, with a possible D match to TRBD1 (5 bases). Germline V CDR1 and CDR2: KGHSH, LQKENI. There are 17 residues in the CDR3. V lost 6 bases and J lost 5, with 22 bases in between. The complete variable domain, with remaining parts taken from reference TRBV18 and TRBJ1-4, reads NAGVMQNPRHLVRRRGQEARLRCSPMKGHSHVYWYRQLPEEGLKFMVYLQKENIIDESGMPKERFSAEFPKEGPSILRIQQVVRGDSAAYFCASSSSGRGEGNEKLFFGSGTQLSVL.

J is TRBJ2-7 and V is TRBV6-4, with TRBD2 matching over 11 bases. CDR1 and CDR2 from the germline V gene are MRHNA and SNTAGT. The V segment lost 5 bases and the J segment 4 bases; nucleotides outside the gene matches: 7. CDR3 size: 15 residues. The CDR3 reads CASSPTSGSTYEQYF. CDR3 DNA sequence: TGTGCCAGCAGTCCCACTAGCGGGAGTACGTACGAGCAGTACTTC.

The CDR3 DNA reads TGCGCCAGCAGCGTTATCGGACAGGGAGTATCAGATACGCAGTATTTT. It encodes CASSVIGQGVSDTQYF. V gene TRBV5-1 combines with J gene TRBJ2-3; 8 nucleotides match TRBD1. Looked up from germline, CDR1 is SGHRS and CDR2 is YFSETQ. The V segment lost 4 bases and the J segment 4 bases; nucleotides outside the gene matches: 11. The CDR3 is 16 amino acids.

This clone was picked up a small number of times. The chain carries TRBV5-1 and TRBJ2-6; weak D call: TRBD1 (6 bases). Looked up from germline, CDR1 is SGHRS and CDR2 is YFSETQ. With 3 bases removed from V and 0 bases from J, the gap between germline ends came to 7 bases. CDR3 length equals 15 residues. The CDR3 region is CASSSQGSGANVLTF. The DNA for the CDR3 is TGCGCCAGCAGCTCACAGGGCTCTGGGGCCAACGTCCTGACTTTC.